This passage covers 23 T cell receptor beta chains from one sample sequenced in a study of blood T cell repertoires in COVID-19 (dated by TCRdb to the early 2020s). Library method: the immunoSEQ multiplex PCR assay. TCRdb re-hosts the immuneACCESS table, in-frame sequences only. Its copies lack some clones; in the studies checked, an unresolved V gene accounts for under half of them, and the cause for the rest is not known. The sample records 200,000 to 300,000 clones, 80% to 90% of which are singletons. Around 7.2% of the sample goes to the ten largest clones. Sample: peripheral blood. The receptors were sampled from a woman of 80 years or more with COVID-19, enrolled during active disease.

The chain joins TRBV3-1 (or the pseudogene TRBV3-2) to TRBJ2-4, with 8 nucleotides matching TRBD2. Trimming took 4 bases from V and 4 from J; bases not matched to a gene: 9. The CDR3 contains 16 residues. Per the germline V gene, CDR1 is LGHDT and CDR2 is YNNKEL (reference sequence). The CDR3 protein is CASSPLTGGAKNIQYF. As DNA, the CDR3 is TGTGCCAGCAGCCCCTTGACCGGGGGGGCTAAAAACATTCAGTACTTC.

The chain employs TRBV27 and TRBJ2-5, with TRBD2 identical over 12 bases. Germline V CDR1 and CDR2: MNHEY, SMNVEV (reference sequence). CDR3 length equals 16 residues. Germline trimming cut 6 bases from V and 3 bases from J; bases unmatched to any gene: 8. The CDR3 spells CASSKIGLAGKETQYF. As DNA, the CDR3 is TGTGCCAGCAGCAAGATTGGACTAGCGGGGAAAGAGACCCAGTACTTC.

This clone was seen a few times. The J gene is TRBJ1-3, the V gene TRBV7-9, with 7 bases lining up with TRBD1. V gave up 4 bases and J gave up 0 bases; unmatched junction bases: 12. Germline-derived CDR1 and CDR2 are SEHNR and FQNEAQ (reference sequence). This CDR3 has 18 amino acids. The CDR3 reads CASSSRGTARLSGNTIYF. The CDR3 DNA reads TGTGCCAGCAGCTCACGAGGGACAGCAAGGCTCTCTGGAAACACCATATATTTT.

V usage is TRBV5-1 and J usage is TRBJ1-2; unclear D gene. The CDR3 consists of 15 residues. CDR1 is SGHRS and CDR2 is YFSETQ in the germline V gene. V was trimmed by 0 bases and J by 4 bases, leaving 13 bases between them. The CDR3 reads CASSLAVAEAYGYTF. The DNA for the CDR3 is TGCGCCAGCAGCTTGGCGGTAGCGGAGGCCTATGGCTACACCTTC.

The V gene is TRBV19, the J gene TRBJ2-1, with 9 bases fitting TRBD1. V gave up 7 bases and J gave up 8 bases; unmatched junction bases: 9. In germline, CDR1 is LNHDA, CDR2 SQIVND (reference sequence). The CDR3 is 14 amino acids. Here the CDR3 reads CASTSGTGNHEQFF. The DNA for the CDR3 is TGTGCCAGTACCTCCGGGACAGGGAACCATGAGCAGTTCTTC.

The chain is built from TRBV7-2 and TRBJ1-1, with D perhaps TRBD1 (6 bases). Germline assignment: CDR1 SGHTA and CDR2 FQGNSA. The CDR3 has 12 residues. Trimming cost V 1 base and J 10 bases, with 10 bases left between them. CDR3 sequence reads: CASSLVAGVAFF. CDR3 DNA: TGTGCCAGCAGCTTAGTTGCAGGGGTAGCTTTCTTT.

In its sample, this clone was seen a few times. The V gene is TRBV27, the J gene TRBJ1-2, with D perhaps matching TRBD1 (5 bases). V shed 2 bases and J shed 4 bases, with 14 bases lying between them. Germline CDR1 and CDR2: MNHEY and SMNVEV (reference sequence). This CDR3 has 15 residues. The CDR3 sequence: CASSLRVGGSYGYTF. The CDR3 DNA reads TGTGCCAGCAGTTTAAGGGTCGGGGGGAGCTATGGCTACACCTTC.

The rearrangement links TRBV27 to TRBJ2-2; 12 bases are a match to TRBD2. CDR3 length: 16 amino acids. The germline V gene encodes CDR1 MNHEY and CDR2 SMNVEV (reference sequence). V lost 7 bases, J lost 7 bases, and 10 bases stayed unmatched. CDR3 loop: CASTPQTSGRIGELFF. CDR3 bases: TGTGCCAGCACTCCACAAACTAGCGGGAGGATCGGGGAGCTGTTTTTT.

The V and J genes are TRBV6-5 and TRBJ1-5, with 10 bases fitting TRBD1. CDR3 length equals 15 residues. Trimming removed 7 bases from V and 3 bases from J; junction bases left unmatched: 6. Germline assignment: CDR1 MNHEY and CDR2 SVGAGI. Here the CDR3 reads CASMRDRGLNQPQHF. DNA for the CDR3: TGTGCCAGCATGAGAGACAGGGGGCTCAATCAGCCCCAGCATTTT.

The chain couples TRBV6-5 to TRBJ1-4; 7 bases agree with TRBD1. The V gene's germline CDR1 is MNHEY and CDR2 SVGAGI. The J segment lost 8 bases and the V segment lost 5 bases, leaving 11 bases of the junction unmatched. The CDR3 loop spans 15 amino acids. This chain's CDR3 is CASSTGTVGDEKLFF. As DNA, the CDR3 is TGTGCCAGCAGTACAGGGACAGTGGGAGACGAAAAACTGTTTTTT.

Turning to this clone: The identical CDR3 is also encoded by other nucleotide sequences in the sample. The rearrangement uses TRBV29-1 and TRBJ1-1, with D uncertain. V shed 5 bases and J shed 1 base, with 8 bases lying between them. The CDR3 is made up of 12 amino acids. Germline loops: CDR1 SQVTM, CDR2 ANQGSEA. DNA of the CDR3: TGCAGCGTTTCCAGAGGGAACACTGAAGCTTTCTTT. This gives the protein CSVSRGNTEAFF.

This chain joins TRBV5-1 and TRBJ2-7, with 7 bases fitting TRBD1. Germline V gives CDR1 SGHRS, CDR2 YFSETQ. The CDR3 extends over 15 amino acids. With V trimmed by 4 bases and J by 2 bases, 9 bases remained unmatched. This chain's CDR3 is CASSEKVGGPYEQYF. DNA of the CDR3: TGCGCCAGCAGCGAGAAGGTAGGGGGCCCCTACGAGCAGTACTTC. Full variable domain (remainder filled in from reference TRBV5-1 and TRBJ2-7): KAGVTQTPRYLIKTRGQQVTLSCSPISGHRSVSWYQQTPGQGLQFLFEYFSETQRNKGNFPGRFSGRQFSNSRSEMNVSTLELGDSALYLCASSEKVGGPYEQYFGPGTRLTVT.

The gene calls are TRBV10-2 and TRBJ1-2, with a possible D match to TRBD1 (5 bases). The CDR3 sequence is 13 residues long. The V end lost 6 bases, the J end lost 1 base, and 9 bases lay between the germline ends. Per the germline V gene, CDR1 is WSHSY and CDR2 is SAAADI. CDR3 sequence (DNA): TGCGCCAGCAGCATTGACAGTAACTATGGCTACACCTTC. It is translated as CASSIDSNYGYTF.

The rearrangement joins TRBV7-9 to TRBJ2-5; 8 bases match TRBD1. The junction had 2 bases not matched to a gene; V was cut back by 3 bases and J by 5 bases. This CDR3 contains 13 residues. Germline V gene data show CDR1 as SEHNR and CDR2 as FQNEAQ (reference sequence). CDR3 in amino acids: CASSFRTGETQYF. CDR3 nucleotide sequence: TGTGCCAGCAGCTTCCGGACAGGGGAGACCCAGTACTTC. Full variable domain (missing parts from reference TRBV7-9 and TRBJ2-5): DTGVSQNPRHKITKRGQNVTFRCDPISEHNRLYWYRQTLGQGPEFLTYFQNEAQLEKSRLLSDRFSAERPKGSFSTLEIQRTEQGDSAMYLCASSFRTGETQYFGPGTRLLVL.

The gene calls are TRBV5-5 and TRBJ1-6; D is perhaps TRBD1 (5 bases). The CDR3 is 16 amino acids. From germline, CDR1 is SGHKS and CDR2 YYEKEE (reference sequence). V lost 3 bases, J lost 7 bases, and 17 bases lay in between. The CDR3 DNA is TGTGCCAGCAGCTCGGCCGGGGGTTCGGTCAATTCACCCCTCCACTTT. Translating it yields CASSSAGGSVNSPLHF.

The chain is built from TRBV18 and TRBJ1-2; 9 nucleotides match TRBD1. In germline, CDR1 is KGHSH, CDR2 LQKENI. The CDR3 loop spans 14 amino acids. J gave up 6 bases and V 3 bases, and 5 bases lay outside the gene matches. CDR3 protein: CASSPTGQGDGYTF. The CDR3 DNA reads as TGTGCCAGCTCACCGACGGGACAGGGCGATGGCTACACCTTC.

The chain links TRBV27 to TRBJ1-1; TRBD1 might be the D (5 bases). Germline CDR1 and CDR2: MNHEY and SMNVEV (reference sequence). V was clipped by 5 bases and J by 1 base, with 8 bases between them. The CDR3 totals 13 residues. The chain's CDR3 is CASSGAPNTEAFF. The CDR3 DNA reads TGTGCCAGCAGTGGGGCACCGAACACTGAAGCTTTCTTT.

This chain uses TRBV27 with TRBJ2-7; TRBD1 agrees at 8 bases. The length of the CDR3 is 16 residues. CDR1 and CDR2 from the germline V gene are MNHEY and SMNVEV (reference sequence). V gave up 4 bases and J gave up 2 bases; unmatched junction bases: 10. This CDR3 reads CASSSQGAGYPYEQYF. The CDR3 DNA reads TGTGCCAGCAGTTCTCAGGGGGCCGGATACCCCTACGAGCAGTACTTC.

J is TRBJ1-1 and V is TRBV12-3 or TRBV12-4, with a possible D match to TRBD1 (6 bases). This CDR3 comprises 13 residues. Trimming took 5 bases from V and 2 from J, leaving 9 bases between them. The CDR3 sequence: CASSPGENTEAFF. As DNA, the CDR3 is TGTGCCAGCAGTCCAGGGGAAAACACTGAAGCTTTCTTT.

The CDR3 nucleotides read TGTGCCAGCCTCGGGGGGGACAACTATGGCTACACCTTC. Translated, it gives CASLGGDNYGYTF. This chain links TRBV12-3 or TRBV12-4 with TRBJ1-2; maybe TRBD1 (5 bases). This CDR3 has 13 amino acids. Trimming shortened V by 8 bases and J by 2 bases, and 12 bases separated the two germline ends.

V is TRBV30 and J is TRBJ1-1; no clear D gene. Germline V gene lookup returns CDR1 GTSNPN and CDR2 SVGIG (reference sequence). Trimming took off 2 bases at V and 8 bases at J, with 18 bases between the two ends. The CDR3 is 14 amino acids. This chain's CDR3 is CAWSLPPVSGEAFF. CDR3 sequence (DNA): TGTGCCTGGAGTCTCCCCCCAGTTTCCGGGGAAGCTTTCTTT.

The CDR3 coding sequence is TGTGCCAGCACCCCTATTGAGACCGGGGAGCTGTTTTTT. Translation: CASTPIETGELFF. This sequence joins TRBV12-3 or TRBV12-4 and TRBJ2-2, with no clear D. This CDR3 comprises 13 residues. V was pared by 7 bases and J by 5 bases, with 11 bases between.

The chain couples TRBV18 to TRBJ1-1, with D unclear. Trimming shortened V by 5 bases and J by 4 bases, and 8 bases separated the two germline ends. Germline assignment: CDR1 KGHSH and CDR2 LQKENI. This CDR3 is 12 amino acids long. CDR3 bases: TGTGCCAGCTCAGCAATAGTCACTGAAGCTTTCTTT. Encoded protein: CASSAIVTEAFF.